The 8 T cell receptor beta chains in this list originate from one sample, sequenced in a study of multiple sclerosis patients with progressive multifocal leukoencephalopathy (dated by TCRdb to 2018 to 2020). Library prep was done by the immunoSEQ multiplex PCR assay. TCRdb's version of the immuneACCESS table is confined to in-frame rearrangements and falls short of the full clone set. An unresolved V gene accounts for under half of the shortfall where checked; the remainder is of unknown origin. The sample table lists roughly 28,000 clones, more than 70% of them with a count of one. The ten largest account for 1.1% of the sample. The time point label of this sample denotes: before natalizumab initiation. Material for sequencing was PBMCs. All receptors derive from a human donor with multiple sclerosis.

In this sample, this clone turned up once. The rearrangement links TRBV2 to TRBJ2-7; D is uncertain. The CDR3 totals 11 residues. In germline, CDR1 is SNHLY, CDR2 FYNNEI. V lost 8 bases and J lost 3, with 8 bases in between. The chain's CDR3 is CASRSIYEQYF. The CDR3 DNA sequence: TGTGCCAGCCGTTCGATCTACGAGCAGTACTTC. The whole variable domain, filled in from reference TRBV2 and TRBJ2-7, reads EPEVTQTPSHQVTQMGQEVILRCVPISNHLYFYWYRQILGQKVEFLVSFYNNEISEKSEIFDDQFSVERPDGSNFTLKIRSTKLEDSAMYFCASRSIYEQYFGPGTRLTVT.

The chain joins TRBV2 to TRBJ1-2; possibly TRBD1 for D (5 bases). The V and J ends lost 4 bases and 2 bases respectively, with 14 bases between them. Per germline, CDR1 SNHLY and CDR2 FYNNEI. The CDR3 extends over 15 amino acids. CDR3 bases: TGTGCCAGCAGTGTTGAGCGGGGGTGGAACTATGGCTACACCTTC. Translation: CASSVERGWNYGYTF.

This clone was found once. CDR3 in DNA: TGTGCCAGCAGCCGACGCCCGGGACAGGGGTACGAGCAGTACTTC. Encoded protein: CASSRRPGQGYEQYF. The chain combines TRBV27 with TRBJ2-7; the match to TRBD1 covers 10 bases. V dropped 6 bases and J dropped 4; count of bases not matched to a gene: 9. The CDR3 covers 15 residues. Per germline, CDR1 MNHEY and CDR2 SMNVEV (reference sequence).

The chain combines TRBV28 with TRBJ2-5; D not resolved. Between the trimmed V and J ends, which lost 5 bases and 6 bases, there was a span of 10 bases. Germline loops: CDR1 MDHEN, CDR2 SYDVKM. CDR3 size: 12 residues. The CDR3 region is CASSQLKQTQYF. CDR3 sequence (DNA): TGTGCCAGCAGTCAACTTAAACAGACCCAGTACTTC.

CDR3 residues: CASGTGQETQYF. CDR3 bases: TGCGCCAGCGGGACAGGACAAGAGACCCAGTACTTC. The chain is built from TRBV5-1 and TRBJ2-5; 8 bases map to TRBD1. J gave up 2 bases and V 7 bases, and 1 base lay outside the gene matches. The CDR3 contains 12 residues. The germline CDR1 and CDR2 sequences are SGHRS and YFSETQ.

The gene calls are TRBV4-2 and TRBJ1-1; 7 nucleotides align to TRBD1. The germline gives CDR1 LGHNA, CDR2 YNFKEQ. CDR3 length equals 15 residues. J lost 0 bases, V lost 1 base, and 2 bases had no gene match. The DNA of the CDR3 is TGTGCCAGCAGCCAAGGGGACAGCATGAACACTGAAGCTTTCTTT. It translates to CASSQGDSMNTEAFF.

The J gene is TRBJ1-1, the V gene TRBV29-1; 7 nucleotides align to TRBD1. This CDR3 contains 13 residues. After removal of 6 bases from V and 7 bases from J, the junction contained 11 bases not matched to a gene. Per the germline V gene, CDR1 is SQVTM and CDR2 is ANQGSEA. Here the CDR3 DNA reads TGCAGCGTCCAGAGTACCAGGGGGGGTGAAGCTTTCTTT. It specifies CSVQSTRGGEAFF. Full variable domain (remainder filled in from reference TRBV29-1 and TRBJ1-1): SAVISQKPSRDICQRGTSLTIQCQVDSQVTMMFWYRQQPGQSLTLIATANQGSEATYESGFVIDKFPISRPNLTFSTLTVSNMSPEDSSIYLCSVQSTRGGEAFFGQGTRLTVV.

V usage is TRBV4-3 and J usage is TRBJ2-3; no clear D. This CDR3 contains 16 residues. Looked up from germline, CDR1 is LGHNA and CDR2 is YSLEER. Trimming stripped 3 bases from V and 3 bases from J, with 16 bases between. CDR3: CASSHLTVASTDTQYF. Written as DNA, the CDR3 is TGCGCCAGCAGCCATCTAACAGTTGCGTCAACAGATACGCAGTATTTT.